This record looks at one T cell receptor (beta chain) sequence and its context. The data are from a study of control samples from healthy donors and cancer patients. Trimming took off 5 bases at V and 3 bases at J, with 14 bases between the two ends. This CDR3 is built from 16 residues. Per the germline V gene, CDR1 is SGHTA and CDR2 is FQGTGA. The data were produced by immunoSEQ multiplex PCR, yet TCRdb's version contains in-frame clones alone and is incomplete. The table has 350,000 to 450,000 clones, 90% seen once; the top ten hold more than 6%. Sequencing was done on a sample of PBMCs. The rearrangement joins TRBV7-3 to TRBJ2-6; no clear D. The TCR sequence derives from a middle-aged man with head and neck cancer. The CDR3 region is CASSPQPLGGANVLTF. For the CDR3, the DNA is TGTGCCAGCAGCCCACAGCCACTGGGTGGGGCCAACGTCCTGACTTTC.